These T cell receptor beta chains were read from a single sample in a study of blood T cells in healthy people across ages. A single record per CDR3 protein comes from TCRdb applying MiXCR to the 5' RACE reads. The sample yields 710,000 or so distinct CDR3 sequences, approximately 21% seen once. The sample taken for sequencing was blood. The receptors here all came from a man between 70 and 80 years old in good health. CDR3s include the opening cysteine and the closing phenylalanine or tryptophan. A D gene is named only where the DNA matches it firmly.

CDR3: CSAPPSGAGVYGYTF; D: .; V: TRBV20-1
CDR3: CASRQTGGFGNTIYF; D: TRBD1; V: TRBV6-5
CDR3: CSVVLGRLAGGSTDTQYF; D: TRBD2; V: TRBV29-1
CDR3: CSASLASPEQFF; D: .; V: TRBV20-1
CDR3: CASSVSGNNEQFF; D: .; V: TRBV9
CDR3: CSARQLAGASPTDTQYF; D: TRBD2; V: TRBV20-1
CDR3: CASSYSWQEDNEQFF; D: .; V: TRBV6-5
CDR3: CASSRTHSRGDTQYF; D: .; V: TRBV6-5
CDR3: CASGRPRGTFTDTQYF; D: .; V: TRBV12-5
CDR3: CASSSQGGSGYEQFF; D: TRBD2; V: TRBV7-3
CDR3: CASSLGTPSGGWNEQFF; D: TRBD2; V: TRBV27
CDR3: CASSDFGTAYGYTF; D: TRBD1; V: TRBV6-4
CDR3: CSVGVRSSGNTIYF; D: .; V: TRBV29-1
CDR3: CASSLISQETQYF; D: .; V: TRBV11-2
CDR3: CSVTGTAYNEQFF; D: TRBD1; V: TRBV29-1
CDR3: CASSLMSSGGQETQYF; D: TRBD2; V: TRBV7-2
CDR3: CASSLNAAGPVYGYTF; D: .; V: TRBV7-3
CDR3: CASSLSRGSPYEQYF; D: TRBD1; V: TRBV7-6
CDR3: CATSDPVSDTQYF; D: .; V: TRBV24-1
CDR3: CASSFRLAGTSSYNEQFF; D: TRBD2; V: TRBV12-3/TRBV12-4
CDR3: CASSQGQPISPLHF; D: .; V: TRBV4-2
CDR3: CASITGGPMNTEAFF; D: TRBD1; V: TRBV6-2/TRBV6-3
CDR3: CKPGQGAKHEAFF; D: TRBD1; V: TRBV20-1
CDR3: CAWNPGVGEQFF; D: .; V: TRBV30
CDR3: CSARSQREGGEFF; D: TRBD2; V: TRBV20-1
CDR3: CASSLERAGGDTQYF; D: TRBD2; V: TRBV7-2
CDR3: CASSSNSPLHF; D: .; V: TRBV12-3/TRBV12-4
CDR3: CASSIGAGLNTDTQYF; D: TRBD2; V: TRBV19
CDR3: CASSPSYPPPLTDTQYF; D: .; V: TRBV13
CDR3: CASSLGARGDTGELFF; D: .; V: TRBV12-3/TRBV12-4
CDR3: CASSQGALGTDTQYF; D: .; V: TRBV4-1
CDR3: CASSSNFRGRYNEQFF; D: .; V: TRBV28
CDR3: CASSYSDSSPTQYF; D: .; V: TRBV6-2/TRBV6-3
CDR3: CSAVRGQGANYGYTF; D: TRBD1; V: TRBV20-1
CDR3: CSAVRLISSYNEQFF; D: .; V: TRBV20-1
CDR3: CASSHGAGGLGDEQFF; D: TRBD1; V: TRBV5-1
CDR3: CASRRTESTDTQYF; D: .; V: TRBV12-3/TRBV12-4
CDR3: CASRDRGSTDTQYF; D: TRBD1; V: TRBV5-1
CDR3: CASSGPSSVADYGYTF; D: .; V: TRBV25-1
CDR3: CASGNGVSSYTEQFF; D: .; V: TRBV12-3/TRBV12-4
CDR3: CASRGFDTQYF; D: .; V: TRBV4-3
CDR3: CASSNPGTGGYEQYF; D: .; V: TRBV21-1
CDR3: CSAQRRQTGDTQYF; D: .; V: TRBV20-1
CDR3: CSARSPREQYF; D: .; V: TRBV20-1
CDR3: CASSLEIQTRSYNEQFF; D: .; V: TRBV5-1
CDR3: CATSATTLGDTQYF; D: .; V: TRBV24-1
CDR3: CASSPPSGGPGNTIYF; D: .; V: TRBV18
CDR3: CATSSTKLGDEQFF; D: .; V: TRBV24-1
CDR3: CASSQELGVNYGYTF; D: .; V: TRBV14